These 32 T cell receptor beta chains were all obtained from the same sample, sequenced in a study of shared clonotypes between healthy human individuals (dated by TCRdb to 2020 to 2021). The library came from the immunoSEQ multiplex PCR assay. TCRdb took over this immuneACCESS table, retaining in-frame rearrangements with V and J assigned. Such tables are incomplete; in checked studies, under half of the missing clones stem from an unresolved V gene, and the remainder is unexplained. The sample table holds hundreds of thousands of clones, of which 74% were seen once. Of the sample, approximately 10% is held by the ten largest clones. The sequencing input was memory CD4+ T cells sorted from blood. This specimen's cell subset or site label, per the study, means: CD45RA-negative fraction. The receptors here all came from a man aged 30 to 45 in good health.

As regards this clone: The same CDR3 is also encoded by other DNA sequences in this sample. The CDR3 sequence is CASSLRDSYYEQYF. CDR3 nucleotides: TGTGCCAGCAGCCTCCGGGACAGCTACTACGAGCAGTACTTC. This chain joins TRBV7-2 and TRBJ2-7; 7 nucleotides align to TRBD1. Trimming cost V 5 bases and J 3 bases; bases outside gene matches: 7. CDR3 length: 14 residues. The V gene's germline CDR1 is SGHTA and CDR2 FQGNSA.

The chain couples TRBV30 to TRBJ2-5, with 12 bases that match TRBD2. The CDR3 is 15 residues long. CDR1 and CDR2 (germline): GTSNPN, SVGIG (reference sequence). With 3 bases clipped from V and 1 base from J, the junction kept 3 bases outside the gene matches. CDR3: CAWSRLAGAQETQYF. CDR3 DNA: TGTGCCTGGAGCCGACTAGCGGGAGCCCAAGAGACCCAGTACTTC.

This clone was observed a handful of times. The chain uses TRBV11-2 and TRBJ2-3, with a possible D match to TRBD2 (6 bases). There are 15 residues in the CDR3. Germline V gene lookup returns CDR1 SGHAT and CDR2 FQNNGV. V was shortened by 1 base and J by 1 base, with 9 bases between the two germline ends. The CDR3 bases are TGTGCCAGCAGCTTAGTAGCTAGCGGCACAGATACGCAGTATTTT. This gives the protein CASSLVASGTDTQYF.

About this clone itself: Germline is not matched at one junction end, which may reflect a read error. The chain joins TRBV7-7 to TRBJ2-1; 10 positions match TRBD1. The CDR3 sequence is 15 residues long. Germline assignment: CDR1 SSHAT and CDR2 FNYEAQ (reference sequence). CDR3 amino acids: CASSRGQGGDSEQFF. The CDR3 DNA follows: TGTGCTAGCAGCCGCGGACAGGGGGGAGACAGTGAGCAGTTCTTC.

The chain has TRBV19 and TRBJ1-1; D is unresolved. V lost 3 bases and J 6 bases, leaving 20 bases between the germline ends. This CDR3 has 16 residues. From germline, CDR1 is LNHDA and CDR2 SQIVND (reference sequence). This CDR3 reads CASSIGLTGLIPEAFF. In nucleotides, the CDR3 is TGTGCCAGTAGTATCGGGTTAACCGGACTAATTCCTGAAGCTTTCTTT.

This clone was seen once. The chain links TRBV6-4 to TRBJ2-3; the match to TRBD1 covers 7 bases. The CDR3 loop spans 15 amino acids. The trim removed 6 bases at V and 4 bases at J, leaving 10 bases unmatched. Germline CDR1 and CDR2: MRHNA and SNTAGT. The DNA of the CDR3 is TGTGCCAGCAGAAATACAGGGGCAGGGGCAGATACGCAGTATTTT. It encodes CASRNTGAGADTQYF.

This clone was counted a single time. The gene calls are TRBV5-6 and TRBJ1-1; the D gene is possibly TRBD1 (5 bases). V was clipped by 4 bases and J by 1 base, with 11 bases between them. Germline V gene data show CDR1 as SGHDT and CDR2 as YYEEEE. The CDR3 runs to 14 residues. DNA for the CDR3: TGTGCCAGCAGCCACCCGGGGCAGAACACTGAAGCTTTCTTT. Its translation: CASSHPGQNTEAFF.

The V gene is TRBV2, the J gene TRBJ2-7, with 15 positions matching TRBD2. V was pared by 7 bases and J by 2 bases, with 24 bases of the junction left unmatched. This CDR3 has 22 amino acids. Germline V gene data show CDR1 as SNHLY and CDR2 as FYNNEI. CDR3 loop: CASILQATPGLAGGGEPYEQYF. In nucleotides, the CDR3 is TGTGCCAGCATCCTACAGGCAACCCCGGGACTAGCGGGAGGTGGGGAGCCCTACGAGCAGTACTTC.

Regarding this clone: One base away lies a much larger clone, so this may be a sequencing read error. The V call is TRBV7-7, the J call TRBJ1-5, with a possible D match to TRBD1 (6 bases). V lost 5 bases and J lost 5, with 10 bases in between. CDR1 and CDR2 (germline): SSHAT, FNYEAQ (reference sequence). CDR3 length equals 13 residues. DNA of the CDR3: TGTGCCAGCAGCCCCGACAGGCATCAGCCCCAGCATTTT. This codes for CASSPDRHQPQHF.

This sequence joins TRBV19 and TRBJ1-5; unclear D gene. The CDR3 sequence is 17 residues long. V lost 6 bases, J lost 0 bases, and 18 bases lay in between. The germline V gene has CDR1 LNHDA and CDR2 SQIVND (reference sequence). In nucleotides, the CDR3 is TGTGCCAGTAGATCCTCCGGGTTTGGGGATAGCAATCAGCCCCAGCATTTT. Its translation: CASRSSGFGDSNQPQHF. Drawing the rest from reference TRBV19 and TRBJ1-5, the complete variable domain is DGGITQSPKYLFRKEGQNVTLSCEQNLNHDAMYWYRQDPGQGLRLIYYSQIVNDFQKGDIAEGYSVSREKKESFPLTVTSAQKNPTAFYLCASRSSGFGDSNQPQHFGDGTRLSIL.

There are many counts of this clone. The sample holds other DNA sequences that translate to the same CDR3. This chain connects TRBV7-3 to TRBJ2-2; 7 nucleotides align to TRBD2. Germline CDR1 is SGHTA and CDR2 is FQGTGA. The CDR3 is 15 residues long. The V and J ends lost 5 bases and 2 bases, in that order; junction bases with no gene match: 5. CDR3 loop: CASSPPGGNTGELFF. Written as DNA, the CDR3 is TGTGCCAGCAGCCCCCCGGGAGGTAACACCGGGGAGCTGTTTTTT.

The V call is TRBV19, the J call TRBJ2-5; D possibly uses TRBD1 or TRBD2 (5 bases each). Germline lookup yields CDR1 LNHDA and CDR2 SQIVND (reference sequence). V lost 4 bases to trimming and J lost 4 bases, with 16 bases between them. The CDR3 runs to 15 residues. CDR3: CASSKGPQRRETQYF. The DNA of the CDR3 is TGTGCCAGTAGTAAGGGACCCCAAAGGCGAGAGACCCAGTACTTC. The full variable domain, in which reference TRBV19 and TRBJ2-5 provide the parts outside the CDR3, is DGGITQSPKYLFRKEGQNVTLSCEQNLNHDAMYWYRQDPGQGLRLIYYSQIVNDFQKGDIAEGYSVSREKKESFPLTVTSAQKNPTAFYLCASSKGPQRRETQYFGPGTRLLVL.

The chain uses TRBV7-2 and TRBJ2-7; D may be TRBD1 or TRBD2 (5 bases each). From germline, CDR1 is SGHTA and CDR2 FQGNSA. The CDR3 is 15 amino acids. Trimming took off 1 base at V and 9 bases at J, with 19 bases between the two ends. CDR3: CASSLGVDYQGGQYF. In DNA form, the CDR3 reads TGTGCCAGCAGCTTAGGTGTTGACTACCAGGGCGGGCAGTACTTC.

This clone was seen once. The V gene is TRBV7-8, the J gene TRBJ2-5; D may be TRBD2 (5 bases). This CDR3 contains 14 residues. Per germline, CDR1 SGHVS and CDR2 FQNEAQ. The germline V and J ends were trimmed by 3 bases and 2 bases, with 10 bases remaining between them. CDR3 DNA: TGTGCCAGCAGCTTCTCCAGGAGGCAAGAGACCCAGTACTTC. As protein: CASSFSRRQETQYF. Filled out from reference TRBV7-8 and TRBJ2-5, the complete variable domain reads GAGVSQSPRYKVAKRGQDVALRCDPISGHVSLFWYQQALGQGPEFLTYFQNEAQLDKSGLPSDRFFAERPEGSVSTLKIQRTQQEDSAVYLCASSFSRRQETQYFGPGTRLLVL.

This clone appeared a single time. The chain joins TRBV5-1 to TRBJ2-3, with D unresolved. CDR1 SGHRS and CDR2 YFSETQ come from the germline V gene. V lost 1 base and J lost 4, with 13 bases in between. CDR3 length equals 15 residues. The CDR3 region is CASSLLGPWADTQYF. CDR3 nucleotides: TGCGCCAGCAGCTTGTTAGGGCCCTGGGCAGATACGCAGTATTTT. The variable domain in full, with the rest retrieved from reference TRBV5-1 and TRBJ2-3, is KAGVTQTPRYLIKTRGQQVTLSCSPISGHRSVSWYQQTPGQGLQFLFEYFSETQRNKGNFPGRFSGRQFSNSRSEMNVSTLELGDSALYLCASSLLGPWADTQYFGPGTRLTVL.

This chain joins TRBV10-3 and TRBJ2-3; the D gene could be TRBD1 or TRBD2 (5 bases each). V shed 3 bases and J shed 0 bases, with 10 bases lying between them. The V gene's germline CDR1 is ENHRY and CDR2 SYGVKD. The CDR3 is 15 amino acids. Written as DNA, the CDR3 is TGTGCCATCAGTGAATCTTGGGGGAGCACAGATACGCAGTATTTT. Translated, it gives CAISESWGSTDTQYF.

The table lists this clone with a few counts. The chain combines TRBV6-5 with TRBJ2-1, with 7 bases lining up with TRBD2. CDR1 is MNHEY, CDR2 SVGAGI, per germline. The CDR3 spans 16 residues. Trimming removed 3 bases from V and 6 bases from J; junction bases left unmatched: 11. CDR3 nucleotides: TGTGCCAGCAGTTATGGGGGGGGAGGTCCGGGCAATGAGCAGTTCTTC. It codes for CASSYGGGGPGNEQFF.

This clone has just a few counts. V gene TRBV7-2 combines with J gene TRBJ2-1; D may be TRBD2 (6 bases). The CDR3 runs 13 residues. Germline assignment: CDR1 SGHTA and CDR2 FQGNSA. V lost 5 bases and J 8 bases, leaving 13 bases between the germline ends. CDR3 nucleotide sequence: TGTGCCAGCAGCAAGGCGGGACCACATGAGCAGTTCTTC. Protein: CASSKAGPHEQFF.

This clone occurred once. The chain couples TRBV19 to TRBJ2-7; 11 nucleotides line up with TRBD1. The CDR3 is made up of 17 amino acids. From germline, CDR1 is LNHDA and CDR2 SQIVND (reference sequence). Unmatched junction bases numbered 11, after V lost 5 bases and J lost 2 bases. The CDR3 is CASSSFFPGQGAYEQYF. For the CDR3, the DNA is TGTGCCAGTAGTTCCTTTTTCCCGGGACAGGGGGCCTACGAGCAGTACTTC.

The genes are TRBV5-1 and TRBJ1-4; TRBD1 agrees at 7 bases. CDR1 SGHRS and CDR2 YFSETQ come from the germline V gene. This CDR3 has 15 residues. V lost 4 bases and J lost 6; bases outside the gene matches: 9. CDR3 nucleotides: TGCGCCAGCAGCGGCACAGGGGCCACCTATGAAAAACTGTTTTTT. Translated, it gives CASSGTGATYEKLFF.

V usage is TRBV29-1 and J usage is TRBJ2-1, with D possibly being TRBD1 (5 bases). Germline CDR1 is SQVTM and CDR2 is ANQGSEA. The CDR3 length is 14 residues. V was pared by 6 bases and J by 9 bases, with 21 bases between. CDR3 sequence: CSVSDKHGFSEQFF. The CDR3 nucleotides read TGCAGCGTGTCGGACAAGCACGGGTTTAGTGAGCAGTTCTTC.

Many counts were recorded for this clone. The CDR3 sequence: CSVESYPTGGKDFQPQHF. DNA of the CDR3: TGCAGCGTTGAAAGCTATCCGACAGGGGGCAAGGATTTTCAGCCCCAGCATTTT. The J gene is TRBJ1-5, the V gene TRBV29-1, with 10 bases aligning to TRBD1. V dropped 2 bases and J dropped 6; count of bases not matched to a gene: 16. Germline loops: CDR1 SQVTM, CDR2 ANQGSEA. This CDR3 comprises 18 residues.

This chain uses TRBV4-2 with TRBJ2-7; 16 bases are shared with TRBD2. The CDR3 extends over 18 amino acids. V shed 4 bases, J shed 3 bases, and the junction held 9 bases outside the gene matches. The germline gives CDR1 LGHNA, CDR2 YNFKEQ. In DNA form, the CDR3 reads TGTGCCAGCAGCCGCTGGGGACTAGCGGGAGGGGATAGCTACGAGCAGTACTTC. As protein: CASSRWGLAGGDSYEQYF.

The CDR3 DNA sequence: TGTGCCAGCAGTGACTATCCCGGGACAGAAGCTTTCTTT. It encodes CASSDYPGTEAFF. The chain links TRBV6-4 to TRBJ1-1, with a tentative D call TRBD1 (6 bases). Germline-derived CDR1 and CDR2 are MRHNA and SNTAGT. The germline V and J ends were trimmed by 1 base and 8 bases, with 11 bases remaining between them. The CDR3 loop spans 13 amino acids.

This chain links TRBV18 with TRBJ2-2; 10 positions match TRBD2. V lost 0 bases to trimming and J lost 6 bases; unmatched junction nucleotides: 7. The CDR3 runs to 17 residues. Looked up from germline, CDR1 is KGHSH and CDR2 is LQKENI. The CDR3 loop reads CASSPPNLAGVPGELFF. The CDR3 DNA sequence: TGTGCCAGCTCACCACCGAACCTAGCGGGAGTACCCGGGGAGCTGTTTTTT.

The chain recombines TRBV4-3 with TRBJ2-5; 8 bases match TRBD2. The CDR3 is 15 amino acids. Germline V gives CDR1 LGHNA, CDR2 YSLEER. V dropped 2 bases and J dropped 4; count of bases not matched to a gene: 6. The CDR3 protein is CASSQISGSLETQYF. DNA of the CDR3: TGCGCCAGCAGCCAAATCAGCGGGAGTTTAGAGACCCAGTACTTC.

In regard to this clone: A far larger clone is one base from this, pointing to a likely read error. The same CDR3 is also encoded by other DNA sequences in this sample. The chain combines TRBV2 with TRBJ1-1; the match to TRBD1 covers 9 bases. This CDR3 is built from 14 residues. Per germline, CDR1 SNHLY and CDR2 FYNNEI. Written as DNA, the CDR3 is TGTGCTAGCAGTCAACAGGGGGCAGCAACTGAAGCTTTCTTT. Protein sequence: CASSQQGAATEAFF. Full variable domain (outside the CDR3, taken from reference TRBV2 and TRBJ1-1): EPEVTQTPSHQVTQMGQEVILRCVPISNHLYFYWYRQILGQKVEFLVSFYNNEISEKSEIFDDQFSVERPDGSNFTLKIRSTKLEDSAMYFCASSQQGAATEAFFGQGTRLTVV.

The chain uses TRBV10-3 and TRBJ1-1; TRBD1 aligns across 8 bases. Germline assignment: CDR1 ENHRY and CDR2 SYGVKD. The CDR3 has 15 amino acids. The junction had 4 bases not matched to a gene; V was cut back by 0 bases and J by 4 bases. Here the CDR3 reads CAISESRGLGTEAFF. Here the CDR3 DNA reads TGTGCCATCAGTGAGTCCAGGGGGCTGGGCACTGAAGCTTTCTTT.

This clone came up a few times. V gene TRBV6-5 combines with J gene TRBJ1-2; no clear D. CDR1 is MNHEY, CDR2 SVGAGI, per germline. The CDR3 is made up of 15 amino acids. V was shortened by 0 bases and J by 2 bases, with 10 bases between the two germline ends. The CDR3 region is CASSYSRHANYGYTF. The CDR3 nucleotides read TGTGCCAGCAGTTACTCGAGGCACGCAAACTATGGCTACACCTTC.

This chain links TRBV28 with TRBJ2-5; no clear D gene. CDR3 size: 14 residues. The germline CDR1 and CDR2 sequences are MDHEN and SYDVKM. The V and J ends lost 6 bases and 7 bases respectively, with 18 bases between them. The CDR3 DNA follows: TGTGCCAGCAGACTTCGCACTCGGGCAGGGACCCAGTACTTC. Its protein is CASRLRTRAGTQYF.

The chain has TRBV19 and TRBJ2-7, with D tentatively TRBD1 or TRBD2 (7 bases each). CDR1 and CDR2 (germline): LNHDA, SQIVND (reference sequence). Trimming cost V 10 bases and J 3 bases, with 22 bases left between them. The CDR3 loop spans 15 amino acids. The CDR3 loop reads CATAGRGTANYEQYF. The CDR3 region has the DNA TGTGCCACCGCTGGGCGGGGGACAGCAAACTACGAGCAGTACTTC.

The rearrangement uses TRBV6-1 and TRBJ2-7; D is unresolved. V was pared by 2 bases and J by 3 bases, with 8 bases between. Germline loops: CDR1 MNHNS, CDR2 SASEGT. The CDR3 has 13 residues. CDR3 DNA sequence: TGTGCCAGCAGTGAATCAACACACTACGAGCAGTACTTC. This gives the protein CASSESTHYEQYF.